This TCR beta chain was identified in a study of cytomegalovirus exposure and HLA in healthy donors. On the study more broadly: Unique TCR beta sequences numbering around 110 million came from roughly 180 million T cells in an earlier analysis.

Study-wide results and limits: Researchers catalogued 164 TCR beta chains as cytomegalovirus-associated. Sequencing probably produced one cluster of sequence variants that were highly shared.

The donors (healthy individuals) were bone marrow donors. The CDR3 consists of 14 residues. Germline trimming cut 6 bases from V and 3 bases from J; bases unmatched to any gene: 10. CDR1 is SQVTM and CDR2 is ANQGSEA in the germline V gene. The primer mix had 60 Vbeta and 13 Jbeta primers. The table came from immunoSEQ multiplex PCR; TCRdb's copy has only in-frame clones and leaves some out. This table holds fewer than 300,000 clones, 80% found once. Of note for this clone: Its antigen is not known.

The J gene is TRBJ2-5, the V gene TRBV29-1; TRBD2 agrees at 7 bases. The sample taken for sequencing was PBMCs. This receptor was taken from a girl aged 2 to 9 in good health and CMV-seronegative. In DNA, the CDR3 is TGCAGCGTCTCAGTGCAGCGGGGCAAAGAGACCCAGTACTTC. It codes for CSVSVQRGKETQYF.